This is a list of T cell receptor beta chains from one sample in a study of cytomegalovirus exposure and HLA in healthy donors. Sequencing used immunoSEQ multiplex PCR; TCRdb keeps in-frame clones, though not all of them. There are approximately 190,000 clones in the sample; under 70% occur only once, and 2.6% lies in the top ten. The sample comprised PBMCs. The receptor source for this set is a man aged 35 to 55 in good health and CMV-seropositive. Each CDR3 is given with its conserved first and last residue. Each record gives: D gene, V gene, clone size, J gene, CDR3 protein, CDR3 DNA. A D gene is named only where the DNA matches it firmly. Clone size, where shown, is once, few, many, or a class for clones that have expanded.

TRBD1	TRBV10-1	-	TRBJ2-2	CASSYGTGETGELFF	TGCGCCAGCAGTTACGGGACAGGGGAAACCGGGGAGCTGTTTTTT
-	TRBV19	-	TRBJ1-1	CASSMTGTEAFF	TGTGCCAGTAGTATGACGGGCACTGAAGCTTTCTTT
TRBD1	TRBV5-1	-	TRBJ2-7	CASSLDRVRSPLYEQYF	TGCGCCAGCAGCCTGGACAGGGTTCGGAGTCCCCTCTACGAGCAGTACTTC
-	TRBV5-1	once	TRBJ2-3	CASSLEGRTDTQYF	TGCGCCAGCAGCTTGGAGGGGCGCACAGATACGCAGTATTTT
TRBD1	TRBV7-9	-	TRBJ1-2	CSSSLGSYGDRLNYGYTF	TGTTCCAGCAGCTTAGGCTCATATGGGGACAGACTAAACTATGGCTACACCTTC
TRBD1	TRBV29-1	few	TRBJ2-1	CSVHRGTSYNEQFF	TGCAGCGTTCACAGGGGTACGTCCTACAATGAGCAGTTCTTC
TRBD1	TRBV4-1	few	TRBJ2-7	CASSQDIAGGEQYF	TGCGCCAGCAGCCAAGATATTGCAGGGGGCGAGCAGTACTTC
TRBD2	TRBV9	-	TRBJ2-1	CASSVGTSGGSSYNEQFF	TGTGCCAGCAGCGTTGGGACTAGCGGGGGGAGCTCCTACAATGAGCAGTTCTTC
-	TRBV15	-	TRBJ1-5	CATSRDRGVGQPQHF	TGTGCCACCAGCAGAGATCGGGGGGTGGGGCAGCCCCAGCATTTT
-	TRBV11-3	few	TRBJ2-1	CASSLRSQAEQFF	TGTGCCAGCAGCTTAAGATCACAGGCTGAGCAGTTCTTC
-	TRBV5-1	-	TRBJ2-2	CASSLRDTGELFF	TGCGCCAGCAGCCTCAGGGACACCGGGGAGCTGTTTTTT
-	TRBV6-5	-	TRBJ2-7	CASSRGPGDEQYF	TGTGCCAGCAGTCGCGGGCCAGGGGACGAGCAGTACTTC
TRBD1	TRBV5-4	-	TRBJ1-4	CASSGTGTGNEKLFF	TGTGCCAGCAGCGGCACCGGGACAGGTAATGAAAAACTGTTTTTT
-	TRBV18	-	TRBJ2-3	CASSRQYGGTDTQYF	TGTGCCAGCTCAAGACAGTATGGTGGCACAGATACGCAGTATTTT
TRBD1	TRBV5-4	few	TRBJ2-7	CASSLGGGRGSYEQYF	TGTGCCAGCAGCTTGGGAGGGGGCAGGGGCTCCTACGAGCAGTACTTC
-	TRBV25-1	-	TRBJ1-2	CASSEQTELEGYTF	TGTGCCAGCAGTGAACAGACAGAGCTGGAGGGCTACACCTTC
-	TRBV6-1	-	TRBJ2-7	CASSQTYEQYF	TGTGCCAGCTCACAGACCTACGAGCAGTACTTC
-	TRBV4-1	-	TRBJ2-1	CASSQDRGKGADEQFF	TGCGCCAGCAGCCAAGATCGAGGTAAAGGGGCGGATGAGCAGTTCTTC
TRBD2	TRBV16	-	TRBJ2-1	CASSQRLAGPDEQFF	TGTGCCAGCAGCCAGAGACTAGCGGGGCCGGATGAGCAGTTCTTC
-	TRBV6-1	-	TRBJ1-1	CASSEEAGMNTEAFF	TGTGCCAGCAGTGAAGAGGCAGGGATGAACACTGAAGCTTTCTTT
-	TRBV5-6	-	TRBJ2-6	CASSSYSGANVLTF	TGTGCCAGCAGCTCCTACTCTGGGGCCAACGTCCTGACTTTC